This T cell receptor beta chain was documented in a study of spatial heterogeneity in lung cancer. TCRdb fed the 5' RACE reads into MiXCR, producing one record per CDR3 protein. The sample yields under 50,000 distinct CDR3 sequences, 5% to 6.5% seen once. Time point specified: sample taken at primary tumor resection. TCRs were sequenced from unsorted whole RNA of tumor, nontumor lung or PBMC. V was trimmed by 5 bases and J by 5 bases, leaving 12 bases between them. This CDR3 comprises 13 residues. The germline V gene encodes CDR1 MNHNS and CDR2 SASEGT. This clonotype was seen many times. Sequences were derived from PBMCs, sampled at surgery. The V and J genes are TRBV6-1 and TRBJ1-1; the D is unclear. This TCR was sampled from a female donor with early-stage non-small cell lung cancer. The CDR3 here is CASSPTTRTEAFF. CDR3 bases: TGTGCCAGCAGTCCCACGACAAGGACTGAAGCTTTCTTT.